A single sample gave rise to the 18 T cell receptor beta chains below, sequenced in a study of circulating and synovial CD4+ cells in juvenile arthritis. The protocol was immunoSEQ multiplex PCR, while the TCRdb copy is restricted to in-frame clones and leaves out a portion. The sample includes about 34,000 clones, nearly 97% of them seen just once. The sequencing sample was made of CD4+ T cells from blood. The source is a human donor with juvenile idiopathic arthritis.

V and J are TRBV6-5 and TRBJ2-2, with D possibly TRBD2 on 5 matching bases. V was cut by 4 bases and J by 7 bases, with 13 bases left in between. CDR1 is MNHEY and CDR2 is SVGAGI in the germline V gene. The CDR3 spans 14 residues. CDR3 sequence: CASSSGRDVGELFF. Written as DNA, the CDR3 is TGTGCCAGCAGTTCCGGACGGGATGTCGGGGAGCTGTTTTTT.

V is TRBV6-6 and J is TRBJ2-7; 7 bases fit TRBD1. Germline assignment: CDR1 MNHNY and CDR2 SVGAGI (reference sequence). With V trimmed by 2 bases and J by 3 bases, 1 base remained unmatched. The CDR3 runs to 13 residues. Here the CDR3 reads CASSYRGLYEQYF. CDR3 nucleotide sequence: TGTGCCAGCAGTTACAGGGGGCTCTACGAGCAGTACTTC.

The table lists this clone with a count of one. This chain connects TRBV28 to TRBJ1-5; 8 nucleotides line up with TRBD1. This CDR3 is 14 amino acids long. The germline V gene has CDR1 MDHEN and CDR2 SYDVKM. V dropped 6 bases and J dropped 5; count of bases not matched to a gene: 6. In DNA, the CDR3 is TGTGCCAGCAGAATGGGACAGGCCGATCAGCCCCAGCATTTT. Its translation: CASRMGQADQPQHF.

The CDR3 bases are TGTGCCAGCAGCGTAGCCCCGACAGGGGGTAATGAGCAGTTCTTC. This encodes CASSVAPTGGNEQFF. V and J are TRBV9 and TRBJ2-1, with 9 bases aligning to TRBD1. There are 15 residues in the CDR3. V lost 0 bases and J lost 7; bases outside the gene matches: 5. The germline CDR1 and CDR2 sequences are SGDLS and YYNGEE.

This sequence joins TRBV14 and TRBJ2-3, with D perhaps matching TRBD2 (5 bases). The CDR3 has 13 amino acids. Germline CDR1 and CDR2: SGHDN and FVKESK. V lost 5 bases and J 8 bases, leaving 14 bases between the germline ends. The CDR3 loop is CASSSGLGITQYF. In nucleotides, the CDR3 is TGTGCCAGCAGCAGCGGACTTGGGATTACGCAGTATTTT.

Note on this clone: Other DNA sequences in the sample encode the same CDR3. The gene calls are TRBV6-6 and TRBJ1-6, with D unclear. The CDR3 totals 15 residues. Trimming removed 5 bases at V and 6 bases at J, with 14 bases between. Germline CDR1 and CDR2: MNHNY and SVGAGI (reference sequence). As DNA, the CDR3 is TGTGCCAGCAGTAGTTCCATGGCCCTTAATTCACCCCTCCACTTT. The encoded protein is CASSSSMALNSPLHF.

The V and J genes are TRBV14 and TRBJ2-3; possibly TRBD2 for D (5 bases). The V and J ends lost 9 bases and 6 bases respectively, with 10 bases between them. This CDR3 has 11 residues. The germline CDR1 and CDR2 sequences are SGHDN and FVKESK. The CDR3 sequence: CARPGEDTQYF. The CDR3 DNA is TGTGCCAGGCCTGGGGAGGATACGCAGTATTTT.

The gene calls are TRBV4-2 and TRBJ1-1; no clear D gene. V lost 1 base and J 3 bases, leaving 12 bases between the germline ends. CDR1 and CDR2 from the germline V gene are LGHNA and YNFKEQ. The CDR3 loop spans 15 amino acids. The CDR3 region is CASSQGELWYTEAFF. The CDR3 DNA reads TGTGCCAGCAGCCAAGGCGAACTTTGGTACACTGAAGCTTTCTTT.

The CDR3 DNA follows: TGTGCCAGTATGGGACAGGGGAGTGAAAAACTGTTTTTT. Translating gives CASMGQGSEKLFF. This rearrangement joins TRBV6-1 to TRBJ1-4, with 10 bases aligning to TRBD1. The CDR3 consists of 13 residues. With 9 bases clipped from V and 7 bases from J, the junction kept 5 bases outside the gene matches. The V gene's germline CDR1 is MNHNS and CDR2 SASEGT.

This clone was recorded only once. V and J are TRBV11-3 and TRBJ2-7, with 7 bases aligning to TRBD1. The ends lost 3 bases at V and 0 bases at J; junction bases unmatched: 5. Per the germline V gene, CDR1 is SGHNT and CDR2 is YENEEA. The CDR3 is 15 amino acids. CDR3 bases: TGTGCCAGCAGCTTCCGGGACAGTTTCTCCTACGAGCAGTACTTC. Translated: CASSFRDSFSYEQYF.

V usage is TRBV5-4 and J usage is TRBJ1-4; tentative D call: TRBD1 (6 bases). V was cut by 0 bases and J by 7 bases, with 13 bases left in between. There are 15 residues in the CDR3. The germline V gene has CDR1 SGHNT and CDR2 YYREEE (reference sequence). DNA for the CDR3: TGTGCCAGCAGCTTGGGGGGGGGCCGGCGTGAAAAACTGTTTTTT. Protein product: CASSLGGGRREKLFF.

This chain links TRBV2 with TRBJ1-2; TRBD1 aligns across 8 bases. The J segment lost 4 bases and the V segment lost 3 bases, leaving 1 base of the junction unmatched. Per the germline V gene, CDR1 is SNHLY and CDR2 is FYNNEI. There are 13 residues in the CDR3. DNA for the CDR3: TGTGCCAGCAGTGATGGACAGGGCTATGGCTACACCTTC. Its protein is CASSDGQGYGYTF. Supplemented by reference TRBV2 and TRBJ1-2, the full variable domain reads EPEVTQTPSHQVTQMGQEVILRCVPISNHLYFYWYRQILGQKVEFLVSFYNNEISEKSEIFDDQFSVERPDGSNFTLKIRSTKLEDSAMYFCASSDGQGYGYTFGSGTRLTVV.

This sequence joins TRBV2 and TRBJ1-2, with 10 bases fitting TRBD1. The CDR3 runs 14 residues. J was trimmed by 6 bases and V by 11 bases; bases with no gene match: 12. CDR1 and CDR2 from the germline V gene are SNHLY and FYNNEI. CDR3: CAGRTGGPLNGYTF. The CDR3 region has the DNA TGTGCCGGTCGGACAGGGGGACCTTTGAATGGCTACACCTTC.

This chain links TRBV5-1 with TRBJ2-1; a possible D gene is TRBD2 (6 bases). CDR1 is SGHRS, CDR2 YFSETQ, per germline. The CDR3 contains 15 residues. The germline V and J ends were trimmed by 0 bases and 2 bases, with 9 bases remaining between them. CDR3 nucleotides: TGCGCCAGCAGCTTGGCGGGAGCCCCCTACAATGAGCAGTTCTTC. Its translation is CASSLAGAPYNEQFF.

This chain links TRBV7-9 with TRBJ1-2; 8 positions agree with TRBD1. V dropped 4 bases and J dropped 7; count of bases not matched to a gene: 8. The CDR3 spans 14 residues. The germline gives CDR1 SEHNR, CDR2 FQNEAQ (reference sequence). CDR3 protein: CASSSDREGVGYTF. The CDR3 DNA reads as TGTGCCAGCAGCTCGGACAGGGAAGGGGTTGGCTACACCTTC.

This chain uses TRBV9 with TRBJ1-2, with D possibly matching TRBD1 (5 bases). V lost 0 bases, J lost 0 bases, and 12 bases lay in between. The CDR3 is 16 amino acids. CDR1 and CDR2 (germline): SGDLS, YYNGEE. The CDR3 DNA is TGTGCCAGCAGCGTAGCCCCAGGGCCAGCTAACTATGGCTACACCTTC. This codes for CASSVAPGPANYGYTF.

The chain joins TRBV28 to TRBJ1-2; the match to TRBD1 covers 8 bases. V shed 5 bases and J 5 bases; nucleotides not matched to a gene: 4. Germline CDR1 reads MDHEN; CDR2 reads SYDVKM. The CDR3 length is 13 residues. The CDR3 DNA reads as TGTGCCAGCAGTCTGCAGGGGGCGTATGGCTACACCTTC. It specifies CASSLQGAYGYTF.

The rearrangement joins TRBV19 to TRBJ1-1, with TRBD1 identical over 11 bases. V was clipped by 8 bases and J by 5 bases; unmatched bases: 7. The CDR3 extends over 14 amino acids. Germline V lookup: CDR1 LNHDA, CDR2 SQIVND (reference sequence). CDR3 DNA sequence: TGTGCCAGTCGTGGTGGGACAGGGGGGACTGAAGCTTTCTTT. It yields the protein CASRGGTGGTEAFF.